This passage covers 26 T cell receptor beta chains from one sample sequenced in a study of T cells in Graves' hyperthyroidism and ophthalmopathy. RNA transcripts gave rise to amplified TCR beta CDR3 regions. First-round RT-PCR targeting the TCR CDR3 was performed with the HTBI primer set. TCRdb fed the multiplex PCR reads into MiXCR, producing one record per CDR3 protein. The table records 400,000 to 500,000 distinct CDR3 sequences, 14% of them present only once. The sequencing input was blood. The receptor set was obtained from a woman younger than 35 with Graves' hyperthyroidism.

V usage is TRBV9 and J usage is TRBJ2-3; D might be TRBD1 (6 bases). The germline gives CDR1 SGDLS, CDR2 YYNGEE. This CDR3 region has 15 residues. V was pared by 1 base and J by 0 bases, with 9 bases between. Here the CDR3 reads CASSVRGQSTDTQYF. CDR3 DNA sequence: TGTGCCAGCAGCGTACGGGGACAAAGCACAGATACGCAGTATTTT.

This clonotype was seen at least ten times. The chain has TRBV11-2 and TRBJ2-7, with 8 bases fitting TRBD2. Germline lookup yields CDR1 SGHAT and CDR2 FQNNGV. This CDR3 contains 16 residues. V was clipped by 3 bases and J by 2 bases; unmatched bases: 9. The CDR3 bases are TGTGCCAGCAGCTTCGTCGGGGGGGGGCTCCCCTACGAGCAGTACGTC. This translates into CASSFVGGGLPYEQYV.

This clonotype was counted between two and nine times. The V and J genes are TRBV18 and TRBJ2-7; D unclear. Trimming left V 3 bases short and J 6 bases short, with 12 bases between. Germline V gene sequence: CDR1 KGHSH, CDR2 LQKENI. The CDR3 runs 13 residues. The CDR3 region has the DNA TGTGCCAGCTCACCCCTCAATGGGGTCGAGCAGTACGTC. This sequence encodes CASSPLNGVEQYV.

The table lists this clonotype with many counts. This rearrangement joins TRBV27 to TRBJ1-6; no clear D. The CDR3 is 12 residues long. The ends were cut back, 8 bases at V and 2 bases at J, with 4 bases in the middle. Germline V gene lookup returns CDR1 MNHEY and CDR2 SMNVEV (reference sequence). For the CDR3, the DNA is TGTGCCAGCGGTCCCTATAATTCACCCCTCCACTTT. The encoded protein is CASGPYNSPLHF.

This clonotype was seen repeatedly, ten times or more. The V and J genes are TRBV7-8 and TRBJ1-1; tentative D call: TRBD1 (6 bases). Germline lookup yields CDR1 SGHVS and CDR2 FQNEAQ. This CDR3 spans 15 amino acids. Trimming stripped 2 bases from V and 1 base from J, with 11 bases between. The CDR3 region is CASSLSGTPNTEAFF. DNA for the CDR3: TGTGCCAGCAGCTTAAGCGGGACACCGAACACTGAAGCTTTCTTT.

This clonotype was seen repeatedly, ten times or more. The chain links TRBV6-2 or TRBV6-3 to TRBJ2-1; TRBD2 matches 9 bases. The CDR3 contains 15 residues. V gave up 7 bases and J gave up 9 bases; unmatched junction bases: 13. Germline V gene data show CDR1 as MNHEY and CDR2 as SVGEGT. Here the CDR3 reads CASKGGASGISEQFF. CDR3 DNA: TGTGCCAGCAAGGGAGGGGCTAGCGGGATAAGTGAGCAGTTCTTC.

This clonotype was recorded at least ten times. This chain links TRBV28 with TRBJ1-2, with D perhaps TRBD1 (6 bases). The germline V gene has CDR1 MDHEN and CDR2 SYDVKM. The V gene lost 4 bases and the J gene lost 7 bases, with 16 bases spanning the gap. The length of the CDR3 is 14 residues. CDR3 residues: CASSSASGGSGYTF. CDR3 sequence (DNA): TGTGCCAGCAGTTCCGCTTCGGGGGGCTCTGGCTACACCTTC.

Many counts were recorded for this clonotype. The chain employs TRBV12-3 or TRBV12-4 and TRBJ1-1; perhaps TRBD1 as D (6 bases). This CDR3 has 14 amino acids. V lost 7 bases, J lost 8 bases, and 20 bases lay in between. DNA of the CDR3: TGTGCCAGCACCGGGGACACGGATAAAAAGGAAGCTTTCTTT. Protein sequence: CASTGDTDKKEAFF.

V is TRBV7-6 and J is TRBJ2-7; 10 nucleotides match TRBD1. With V trimmed by 4 bases and J by 6 bases, 6 bases remained unmatched. Germline V CDR1 and CDR2: SGHVS, FNYEAQ. This CDR3 has 14 amino acids. The DNA for the CDR3 is TGTGCCAGCAGCTATCGGACAGGGGGAATCGAGCAGTACTTC. Amino acid sequence: CASSYRTGGIEQYF.

This clonotype came up many times. The chain employs TRBV6-1 and TRBJ2-2; D perhaps matches TRBD1 (6 bases). V lost 5 bases, J lost 6 bases, and 16 bases lay in between. Germline V gives CDR1 MNHNS, CDR2 SASEGT. The CDR3 spans 15 residues. The CDR3 region has the DNA TGTGCCAGCAGTTATTGGCAGGGGATCGCCGGGGAGCTGTTTTTT. Its translation: CASSYWQGIAGELFF.

The chain couples TRBV9 to TRBJ2-3; 8 bases line up with TRBD2. The CDR3 covers 16 residues. The V and J ends lost 4 bases and 3 bases, in that order; junction bases with no gene match: 10. Per germline, CDR1 SGDLS and CDR2 YYNGEE. CDR3 DNA: TGTGCCAGCAGCACCCACCCGCGGGGGGTAACAGATACGCAGTATTTT. Amino acid sequence: CASSTHPRGVTDTQYF.

This clonotype came up many times. This chain links TRBV12-3 or TRBV12-4 with TRBJ1-1; D is unclear. The CDR3 contains 10 residues. V lost 5 bases, J lost 11 bases, and 9 bases lay in between. CDR3: CASSGSAAFF. The CDR3 DNA reads as TGTGCCAGCAGTGGATCGGCGGCTTTCTTT.

Only a few counts were recorded for this clonotype. V and J are TRBV27 and TRBJ1-2; D may be TRBD1 (5 bases). CDR1 and CDR2 from the germline V gene are MNHEY and SMNVEV (reference sequence). V lost 2 bases and J 9 bases, leaving 13 bases between the germline ends. CDR3 length: 13 amino acids. In nucleotides, the CDR3 is TGTGCCAGCAGTTTAGTCCAGGGTAATAGCTACACCTTC. Translating it yields CASSLVQGNSYTF.

The J gene is TRBJ2-3, the V gene TRBV5-1; 7 positions match TRBD2. The CDR3 has 15 residues. Germline-derived CDR1 and CDR2 are SGHRS and YFSETQ. Trimming cost V 0 bases and J 6 bases; bases outside gene matches: 7. Here the CDR3 reads CASSLVAGVEDTQYF. The CDR3 region has the DNA TGCGCCAGCAGCTTGGTTGCGGGAGTAGAGGATACGCAGTATTTT.

This clonotype has ten or more counts. The genes are TRBV15 and TRBJ2-3, with D perhaps TRBD2 (6 bases). CDR1 is LNHNV and CDR2 is YYDKDF in the germline V gene (reference sequence). The CDR3 extends over 16 amino acids. V was cut by 4 bases and J by 1 base, with 15 bases left in between. The chain's CDR3 is CATSNGLAERTDTQYF. The CDR3 nucleotides read TGTGCCACCAGCAATGGGTTAGCGGAGCGCACAGATACGCAGTATTTT.

This clonotype was recorded at least ten times. The chain couples TRBV27 to TRBJ2-1; possible D gene TRBD2, 5 bases. Germline lookup yields CDR1 MNHEY and CDR2 SMNVEV (reference sequence). The CDR3 is 14 amino acids. V was trimmed by 0 bases and J by 5 bases, leaving 8 bases between them. The CDR3 loop is CASSLSSANNEQFF. Here the CDR3 DNA reads TGTGCCAGCAGTTTATCTAGCGCCAACAATGAGCAGTTCTTC.

This sequence joins TRBV5-1 and TRBJ2-1, with 8 bases lining up with TRBD1. Trimming took 2 bases from V and 4 from J; bases not matched to a gene: 11. The germline V gene encodes CDR1 SGHRS and CDR2 YFSETQ. CDR3 length equals 17 residues. CDR3 sequence (DNA): TGCGCCAGCAGCTTTCCCCAGGGGGCTGAAGCATACAATGAGCAGTTCTTC. Translating it yields CASSFPQGAEAYNEQFF.

This clonotype was seen repeatedly, ten times or more. The rearrangement joins TRBV7-2 to TRBJ2-1, with D perhaps TRBD2 (6 bases). The length of the CDR3 is 15 residues. Germline CDR1 SGHTA, CDR2 FQGNSA. The V end was cut by 5 bases, the J end by 0 bases, with 11 bases between. CDR3 protein: CASSLRDFSYNEQFF. The DNA for the CDR3 is TGTGCCAGCAGCCTCCGGGACTTCTCCTACAATGAGCAGTTCTTC.

The chain has TRBV3-1 and TRBJ2-5; 15 nucleotides line up with TRBD2. V dropped 3 bases and J dropped 2; count of bases not matched to a gene: 7. This CDR3 has 18 amino acids. The germline gives CDR1 LGHDT, CDR2 YNNKEL (reference sequence). CDR3 in amino acids: CASSQGLAGGTLQETQYF. CDR3 DNA sequence: TGTGCCAGCAGCCAGGGACTAGCGGGAGGAACCCTACAAGAGACCCAGTACTTC.

This clonotype was found many times. The gene calls are TRBV7-9 and TRBJ1-1; weak D call: TRBD1 (6 bases). This CDR3 has 18 amino acids. V was pared by 5 bases and J by 0 bases, with 22 bases between. CDR1 is SEHNR, CDR2 FQNEAQ, per germline (reference sequence). The CDR3 nucleotides are TGTGCCAGCAGCACCCAGACCGCCCCCGGGACAATGAACACTGAAGCTTTCTTT. Its translation is CASSTQTAPGTMNTEAFF.

The chain links TRBV3-1 to TRBJ2-1; tentatively, D is TRBD1 or TRBD2 (6 bases each). The germline CDR1 and CDR2 sequences are LGHDT and YNNKEL (reference sequence). The length of the CDR3 is 11 residues. Trimming pared 5 bases from V and 12 bases from J, leaving 11 bases between. CDR3 amino acids: CASSGGPRQFF. Written as DNA, the CDR3 is TGTGCCAGCAGCGGGGGGCCTCGGCAGTTCTTC.

At least ten counts were recorded for this clonotype. V gene TRBV2 combines with J gene TRBJ1-1; 8 nucleotides agree with TRBD1. Looked up from germline, CDR1 is SNHLY and CDR2 is FYNNEI. With V trimmed by 5 bases and J by 6 bases, 11 bases remained unmatched. The CDR3 loop spans 15 amino acids. This CDR3 reads CASSSETGGSAEAFF. For the CDR3, the DNA is TGTGCCAGCAGTTCCGAAACAGGGGGTAGCGCTGAAGCTTTCTTT.

This clonotype was counted between two and nine times. The V call is TRBV7-6, the J call TRBJ1-1, with D unresolved. The V end lost 5 bases, the J end lost 5 bases, and 12 bases lay between the germline ends. Per germline, CDR1 SGHVS and CDR2 FNYEAQ. There are 13 residues in the CDR3. The DNA of the CDR3 is TGTGCCAGCAGCCGAAAGGCCGTGACTGAAGCTTTCTTT. Translation gives CASSRKAVTEAFF.

This clonotype has at least ten counts. The V call is TRBV25-1, the J call TRBJ1-2; tentative D call: TRBD1 (6 bases). V was cut by 4 bases and J by 3 bases, with 27 bases left in between. The CDR3 has 19 amino acids. In germline, CDR1 is MGHDK, CDR2 SYGVNS. CDR3 DNA: TGTGCCAGCAGTGGACAGAAACCTGGGGGGCAGCATTTTTACTATGGCTACACCTTC. Translation gives CASSGQKPGGQHFYYGYTF.

Many counts were recorded for this clonotype. The J gene is TRBJ2-7, the V gene TRBV14; 13 bases match TRBD2. Germline loops: CDR1 SGHDN, CDR2 FVKESK. The CDR3 has 21 amino acids. V dropped 0 bases and J dropped 6; count of bases not matched to a gene: 20. CDR3 bases: TGTGCCAGCAGCCAAGAAGAGGGGGGCGGACTAGCGGGAGAAGGGGGCGTCGAGCAGTACTTC. This translates into CASSQEEGGGLAGEGGVEQYF.

As to this clonotype: This may come from a read error, since a much larger clone is one base off. This CDR3 is CATRALNTEALF. CDR3 bases: TGTGCCACGAGGGCTTTGAACACTGAAGCTTTATTT. The V call is TRBV6-1, the J call TRBJ1-1; D call uncertain. The CDR3 runs 12 residues. Germline lookup yields CDR1 MNHNS and CDR2 SASEGT.